These 13 T cell receptor beta chains came from one sample sequenced in a study of blood T cell repertoires in COVID-19. TCRdb's table, derived via immunoSEQ multiplex PCR, lists solely in-frame clones and lacks some. The table includes more than 95,000 clones, roughly 80% detected once. Sequences were obtained from peripheral blood. Receptors originate from a woman in her 70s with acute or convalescent COVID-19.

The rearrangement joins TRBV4-3 to TRBJ1-2, with a weak D call TRBD1 (5 bases). V was pared by 1 base and J by 3 bases, with 12 bases between. Germline CDR1 and CDR2: LGHNA and YSLEER. The CDR3 extends over 15 amino acids. The CDR3 is CASSQVLGDHYGYTF. CDR3 DNA sequence: TGCGCCAGCAGCCAAGTTCTAGGGGATCACTATGGCTACACCTTC.

The chain is built from TRBV19 and TRBJ2-1; D is possibly TRBD1 (5 bases). Germline loops: CDR1 LNHDA, CDR2 SQIVND (reference sequence). This CDR3 is 15 amino acids long. V was clipped by 9 bases and J by 8 bases, with 23 bases between them. CDR3 nucleotide sequence: TGTGCCAGCAAAGAAACCCGGCAGGGTAAAGATGAGCAGTTCTTC. Protein product: CASKETRQGKDEQFF.

V and J are TRBV30 and TRBJ1-3, with TRBD1 as a possible D gene (6 bases). V was pared by 5 bases and J by 4 bases, with 18 bases between. The CDR3 runs to 15 residues. From germline, CDR1 is GTSNPN and CDR2 SVGIG (reference sequence). CDR3 sequence: CAWRIQGSGGNTIYF. For the CDR3, the DNA is TGTGCCTGGCGGATTCAGGGGTCTGGAGGAAACACCATATATTTT.

This clone was observed many times. This chain joins TRBV5-6 and TRBJ1-2; D gene ambiguous. Germline CDR1 SGHDT, CDR2 YYEEEE. The CDR3 contains 14 residues. Trimming stripped 4 bases from V and 4 bases from J, with 14 bases between. The CDR3 coding sequence is TGTGCCAGCAGCCCGGGTTCCTTCACCTATGGCTACACCTTC. It specifies CASSPGSFTYGYTF.

V is TRBV11-3 and J is TRBJ2-1; 7 bases fit TRBD2. This CDR3 is built from 15 residues. V was clipped by 1 base and J by 4 bases; unmatched bases: 4. Germline-derived CDR1 and CDR2 are SGHNT and YENEEA. CDR3 nucleotide sequence: TGTGCCAGCAGCTTAGTTCGGGGGGATTACAATGAGCAGTTCTTC. It encodes CASSLVRGDYNEQFF. Using reference TRBV11-3 and TRBJ2-1 for the parts outside the CDR3, the full variable domain is EAGVVQSPRYKIIEKKQPVAFWCNPISGHNTLYWYLQNLGQGPELLIRYENEEAVDDSQLPKDRFSAERLKGVDSTLKIQPAELGDSAVYLCASSLVRGDYNEQFFGPGTRLTVL.

This clone appeared a few times. Other DNA sequences in the sample encode the same CDR3. The chain uses TRBV6-1 and TRBJ1-5; 7 bases agree with TRBD1. Germline CDR1 and CDR2: MNHNS and SASEGT. The CDR3 is 16 amino acids. Trimming took 4 bases from V and 0 from J; bases not matched to a gene: 6. The chain's CDR3 is CASSGQGGYSNQPQHF. CDR3 DNA: TGTGCCAGCAGTGGACAGGGAGGTTATAGCAATCAGCCCCAGCATTTT.

V is TRBV4-1 and J is TRBJ2-5; D call uncertain. The CDR3 runs 14 residues. The germline V gene has CDR1 MGHRA and CDR2 YSYEKL. Trimming cost V 5 bases and J 5 bases, with 15 bases left between them. The CDR3 DNA reads TGCGCCAGCAGCAGATCCGCAGGTCGGGAGACCCAGTACTTC. Translating it yields CASSRSAGRETQYF.

The rearrangement uses TRBV12-3 or TRBV12-4 and TRBJ2-2, with D possibly TRBD2 on 5 matching bases. CDR3 length: 13 residues. The V gene lost 11 bases and the J gene lost 4 bases, with 14 bases spanning the gap. The CDR3, as DNA: TGTGCCCAAGTTCAACGGGGCACCGGGGAGCTGTTTTTT. Protein sequence: CAQVQRGTGELFF.

The rearrangement links TRBV7-8 to TRBJ1-1; 8 bases match TRBD1. The CDR3 contains 16 residues. Unmatched junction bases numbered 6, after V lost 0 bases and J lost 3 bases. Germline V gene data show CDR1 as SGHVS and CDR2 as FQNEAQ. The CDR3 region has the DNA TGTGCCAGCAGCTTAGCCCTACCGGGACAGGACACTGAAGCTTTCTTT. This sequence encodes CASSLALPGQDTEAFF.

CDR3 in amino acids: CASSSSDRAEQYF. The CDR3 coding sequence is TGTGCCAGCAGCTCTTCCGACAGGGCCGAGCAGTACTTC. The V and J genes are TRBV7-9 and TRBJ2-7; 7 bases are a match to TRBD1. CDR3 size: 13 residues. Germline-derived CDR1 and CDR2 are SEHNR and FQNEAQ (reference sequence). V gave up 4 bases and J gave up 6 bases; unmatched junction bases: 6. Supplemented by reference TRBV7-9 and TRBJ2-7, the full variable domain reads DTGVSQNPRHKITKRGQNVTFRCDPISEHNRLYWYRQTLGQGPEFLTYFQNEAQLEKSRLLSDRFSAERPKGSFSTLEIQRTEQGDSAMYLCASSSSDRAEQYFGPGTRLTVT.

The chain has TRBV27 and TRBJ2-7, with D hard to call. V lost 1 base to trimming and J lost 1 base, with 11 bases between them. Germline V gene sequence: CDR1 MNHEY, CDR2 SMNVEV (reference sequence). This CDR3 is 15 amino acids long. CDR3: CASSLYPGSSYEQYF. The CDR3 bases are TGTGCCAGCAGTTTATATCCTGGCAGTTCCTACGAGCAGTACTTC.

The J gene is TRBJ1-1, the V gene TRBV18; no clear D gene. Germline CDR1 is KGHSH and CDR2 is LQKENI. The CDR3 runs to 13 residues. V was shortened by 2 bases and J by 11 bases, with 15 bases between the two germline ends. The CDR3 sequence is CASSPSRDLGAFF. The CDR3 DNA follows: TGTGCCAGCTCACCATCAAGAGACCTAGGCGCTTTCTTT.

The chain joins TRBV12-2 to TRBJ1-6; the table's D gene call, TRBD1, was not cross checked with the DNA. TRBV12-2 is marked as a pseudogene. This CDR3 contains 15 residues. Here the CDR3 DNA reads TGTGCAAGTCGCTTCGCCGGGACAGATAATTCACCCCTCCACTTT. Translating gives CASRFAGTDNSPLHF.